A single sample gave rise to the 31 T cell receptor beta chains below, sequenced in a study of T cells after posttransplantation cyclophosphamide. Data came from immunoSEQ multiplex PCR; TCRdb stores just in-frame clones and leaves some out. The sample contains about 39,000 clones, none of them singletons. Source material: PBMCs. These receptors were taken from a woman in her forties or fifties in good health and a related stem cell transplant donor.

This clone was found many times. The chain combines TRBV6-6 with TRBJ1-2; TRBD1 aligns across 7 bases. Germline trimming cut 5 bases from V and 4 bases from J; bases unmatched to any gene: 7. CDR3 length: 14 amino acids. Germline CDR1 MNHNY, CDR2 SVGAGI (reference sequence). The CDR3 nucleotides read TGTGCCAGCAGTCCCGGGACAGAGCCCTATGGCTACACCTTC. This codes for CASSPGTEPYGYTF.

This clone was seen repeatedly, ten times or more. This sequence joins TRBV6-6 and TRBJ1-5; 7 bases line up with TRBD1. CDR3 length equals 14 residues. V shed 7 bases, J shed 5 bases, and the junction held 8 bases outside the gene matches. Germline V gives CDR1 MNHNY, CDR2 SVGAGI (reference sequence). In nucleotides, the CDR3 is TGTGCCAGCAACACACAGGGGTTTCATCAGCCCCAGCATTTT. Protein product: CASNTQGFHQPQHF.

This clone was detected ten times or more. The chain links TRBV7-2 to TRBJ1-1; maybe TRBD1 (5 bases). Germline CDR1 and CDR2: SGHTA and FQGNSA. Between the trimmed V and J ends, which lost 4 bases and 6 bases, there was a span of 18 bases. The CDR3 covers 15 residues. The CDR3 sequence: CASSYLGGSAAEAFF. In nucleotides, the CDR3 is TGTGCCAGCAGCTACCTCGGGGGAAGTGCAGCTGAAGCTTTCTTT. Looking up the rest from reference TRBV7-2 and TRBJ1-1 gives the full variable domain: GAGVSQSPSNKVTEKGKDVELRCDPISGHTALYWYRQSLGQGLEFLIYFQGNSAPDKSGLPSDRFSAERTGGSVSTLTIQRTQQEDSAVYLCASSYLGGSAAEAFFGQGTRLTVV.

The table lists this clone with many counts. The chain employs TRBV6-5 and TRBJ1-2; TRBD1 aligns across 10 bases. The germline CDR1 and CDR2 sequences are MNHEY and SVGAGI. The CDR3 sequence is 13 residues long. With V trimmed by 5 bases and J by 7 bases, 4 bases remained unmatched. CDR3 sequence: CASSTGQGSGYTF. For the CDR3, the DNA is TGTGCCAGCAGTACGGGACAGGGGTCTGGCTACACCTTC.

Many counts were recorded for this clone. The V gene is TRBV7-8, the J gene TRBJ1-2, with D perhaps matching TRBD1 (5 bases). Germline loops: CDR1 SGHVS, CDR2 FQNEAQ. With 3 bases removed from V and 6 bases from J, the gap between germline ends came to 20 bases. This CDR3 is 16 amino acids long. The DNA for the CDR3 is TGTGCCAGCAGCTTGCAGTTGGCAGGGTCAGTCAATGGCTACACCTTC. This codes for CASSLQLAGSVNGYTF.

This clone was seen many times. The V gene is TRBV5-4, the J gene TRBJ2-3; maybe TRBD1 (6 bases). The CDR3 extends over 13 amino acids. Germline V gene sequence: CDR1 SGHNT, CDR2 YYREEE (reference sequence). Trimming pared 0 bases from V and 6 bases from J, leaving 8 bases between. CDR3 nucleotides: TGTGCCAGCAGCTTGGACAGGGTCGATACGCAGTATTTT. This gives the protein CASSLDRVDTQYF. The full variable domain, with the rest looked up from reference TRBV5-4 and TRBJ2-3, is ETGVTQSPTHLIKTRGQQVTLRCSSQSGHNTVSWYQQALGQGPQFIFQYYREEENGRGNFPPRFSGLQFPNYSSELNVNALELDDSALYLCASSLDRVDTQYFGPGTRLTVL.

This clone was seen at least ten times. The chain uses TRBV5-1 and TRBJ2-1; 7 bases line up with TRBD1. The CDR3 is 14 residues long. V shed 4 bases and J 0 bases; nucleotides not matched to a gene: 1. Germline CDR1 SGHRS, CDR2 YFSETQ. The DNA of the CDR3 is TGCGCCAGCAGCCGGGACAGCTCCTACAATGAGCAGTTCTTC. Protein product: CASSRDSSYNEQFF. The whole variable domain, remainder taken from reference TRBV5-1 and TRBJ2-1, is KAGVTQTPRYLIKTRGQQVTLSCSPISGHRSVSWYQQTPGQGLQFLFEYFSETQRNKGNFPGRFSGRQFSNSRSEMNVSTLELGDSALYLCASSRDSSYNEQFFGPGTRLTVL.

There are many counts of this clone. The gene calls are TRBV27 and TRBJ1-5; the D gene is possibly TRBD1 (6 bases). The V end lost 4 bases, the J end lost 0 bases, and 19 bases lay between the germline ends. This CDR3 is built from 18 residues. Per germline, CDR1 MNHEY and CDR2 SMNVEV (reference sequence). The CDR3, as DNA: TGTGCCAGCAGTTCACGGTTCAGGGGCGGCACTAGCAATCAGCCCCAGCATTTT. Its translation is CASSSRFRGGTSNQPQHF.

The table lists this clone with many counts. The rearrangement uses TRBV6-1 and TRBJ1-1; tentative D call: TRBD1 (6 bases). This CDR3 comprises 14 residues. V shed 2 bases and J shed 6 bases, with 13 bases lying between them. Germline CDR1 is MNHNS and CDR2 is SASEGT. The CDR3 loop reads CASSEPGAVSEAFF. In DNA form, the CDR3 reads TGTGCCAGCAGTGAACCAGGGGCGGTGTCTGAAGCTTTCTTT.

This clone was detected ten times or more. The chain combines TRBV7-2 with TRBJ2-7; D possibly corresponds to TRBD1 (5 bases). The CDR3 totals 15 residues. CDR1 and CDR2 from the germline V gene are SGHTA and FQGNSA. Trimming cost V 1 base and J 0 bases, with 10 bases left between them. CDR3 nucleotide sequence: TGTGCCAGCAGCTTAGGTGGGGCCCGCTCCTACGAGCAGTACTTC. Translated: CASSLGGARSYEQYF. Combining the CDR3 with reference TRBV7-2 and TRBJ2-7 gives the whole variable domain GAGVSQSPSNKVTEKGKDVELRCDPISGHTALYWYRQSLGQGLEFLIYFQGNSAPDKSGLPSDRFSAERTGGSVSTLTIQRTQQEDSAVYLCASSLGGARSYEQYFGPGTRLTVT.

Ten or more counts support this clone. The genes are TRBV6-6 and TRBJ1-1; TRBD1 might be the D (5 bases). The CDR3 is made up of 13 amino acids. Trimming pared 3 bases from V and 6 bases from J, leaving 11 bases between. Germline CDR1 and CDR2: MNHNY and SVGAGI (reference sequence). Written as DNA, the CDR3 is TGTGCCAGCAGTTATTCAGGGTTCCCTGAAGCTTTCTTT. Its protein is CASSYSGFPEAFF.

This clone was counted many times. V and J are TRBV29-1 and TRBJ2-3; 7 bases match TRBD1. There are 14 residues in the CDR3. J gave up 3 bases and V 4 bases, and 7 bases lay outside the gene matches. Germline values: CDR1 SQVTM, CDR2 ANQGSEA. CDR3: CSVARTGWTDTQYF. The CDR3 DNA is TGCAGCGTTGCCCGGACAGGATGGACAGATACGCAGTATTTT.

In this sample, this clone turned up many times. This chain uses TRBV5-1 with TRBJ1-6; D possibly corresponds to TRBD1 (6 bases). CDR1 is SGHRS and CDR2 is YFSETQ in the germline V gene. V dropped 0 bases and J dropped 10 bases, with 17 bases sitting between them. CDR3 length: 16 residues. The CDR3 DNA reads TGCGCCAGCAGCTTGGTCGCAGGGGATCTTCAATCACCCCTCCACTTT. Protein: CASSLVAGDLQSPLHF.

This clone appeared many times. This chain links TRBV7-3 with TRBJ1-6; a weak D match, TRBD1 (5 bases). CDR3 length equals 15 residues. The germline V gene has CDR1 SGHTA and CDR2 FQGTGA. The ends were cut back, 1 base at V and 5 bases at J, with 9 bases in the middle. CDR3 sequence: CASSLSPGNNSPLHF. In DNA form, the CDR3 reads TGTGCCAGCAGCTTAAGTCCAGGGAATAATTCACCCCTCCACTTT.

This clone was counted ten times or more. This sequence joins TRBV11-2 and TRBJ1-5; no reliable D call. CDR1 SGHAT and CDR2 FQNNGV come from the germline V gene. This CDR3 is built from 13 residues. Trimming shortened V by 0 bases and J by 11 bases, and 11 bases separated the two germline ends. CDR3 loop: CASSLDGLSSQHF. CDR3 sequence (DNA): TGTGCCAGCAGCTTAGACGGACTGTCGTCCCAGCATTTT.

This clone came up many times. The chain has TRBV7-3 and TRBJ2-1; 11 bases fit TRBD2. Germline V gives CDR1 SGHTA, CDR2 FQGTGA. CDR3 length: 15 amino acids. V trimming: 1 base; J trimming: 10 bases; junction bases outside the gene matches: 6. Here the CDR3 DNA reads TGTGCCAGCAGCTTAAGATTAGCGGGGGGGCACGAGCAGTTCTTC. This encodes CASSLRLAGGHEQFF.

This clone appeared many times. The V gene is TRBV2, the J gene TRBJ2-1; 12 nucleotides agree with TRBD1. This CDR3 is 15 amino acids long. Unmatched junction bases numbered 2, after V lost 5 bases and J lost 3 bases. Germline V gives CDR1 SNHLY, CDR2 FYNNEI. The CDR3 spells CASSRDRGLYNEQFF. For the CDR3, the DNA is TGTGCCAGCAGTCGGGACAGGGGGCTCTACAATGAGCAGTTCTTC.

This clone was detected many times. J is TRBJ1-1 and V is TRBV18; the D gene is possibly TRBD1 (6 bases). This CDR3 has 12 amino acids. V lost 1 base and J 7 bases, leaving 7 bases between the germline ends. Germline assignment: CDR1 KGHSH and CDR2 LQKENI. The CDR3 nucleotides are TGTGCCAGCTCACCACTACAGGGTGAAGCTTTCTTT. Its protein product is CASSPLQGEAFF.

This clone was counted many times. The CDR3 is CASSRGGEPFTYTF. As DNA, the CDR3 is TGCGCCAGCAGCCGAGGGGGAGAACCCTTTACCTACACCTTC. The J gene is TRBJ1-2, the V gene TRBV5-1; tentative D call: TRBD1 (6 bases). This CDR3 is 14 amino acids long. Trimming took off 4 bases at V and 10 bases at J, with 20 bases between the two ends. The germline gives CDR1 SGHRS, CDR2 YFSETQ. Complete variable domain (other parts from reference TRBV5-1 and TRBJ1-2): KAGVTQTPRYLIKTRGQQVTLSCSPISGHRSVSWYQQTPGQGLQFLFEYFSETQRNKGNFPGRFSGRQFSNSRSEMNVSTLELGDSALYLCASSRGGEPFTYTFGSGTRLTVV.

This clone was seen ten or more times. The CDR3 nucleotides are TGTGCCATCCGCGGATTTAATTCACCCCTCCACTTT. This gives the protein CAIRGFNSPLHF. V gene TRBV10-3 combines with J gene TRBJ1-6, with unresolved D. CDR3 length equals 12 residues. Germline CDR1 is ENHRY and CDR2 is SYGVKD. V was cut by 8 bases and J by 6 bases, with 8 bases left in between.

This clone has a count of ten or more. The chain recombines TRBV19 with TRBJ1-1; TRBD1 is a possible D gene (5 bases). The CDR3 is made up of 16 amino acids. Trimming left V 9 bases short and J 1 base short, with 21 bases between. CDR1 and CDR2 (germline): LNHDA, SQIVND (reference sequence). The CDR3 sequence: CASTRGGVVANTEAFF. DNA for the CDR3: TGTGCCAGCACCCGGGGGGGGGTAGTGGCGAACACTGAAGCTTTCTTT.

This clone was counted ten times or more. The V call is TRBV2, the J call TRBJ1-1, with D possibly being TRBD1 (5 bases). CDR1 SNHLY and CDR2 FYNNEI come from the germline V gene. The V end lost 3 bases, the J end lost 3 bases, and 11 bases lay between the germline ends. The CDR3 sequence is 14 residues long. The CDR3 loop reads CASSEGGSDTEAFF. For the CDR3, the DNA is TGTGCCAGCAGTGAGGGGGGGAGCGACACTGAAGCTTTCTTT.

DNA of the CDR3: TGTGCCAGCAGTTCTACACCGCTAAAAAGGACAGGGGGCGGGGGCAATCAGCCCCAGCATTTT. Encoded protein: CASSSTPLKRTGGGGNQPQHF. V gene TRBV28 combines with J gene TRBJ1-5; 11 bases are shared with TRBD1. The CDR3 runs to 21 residues. CDR1 is MDHEN and CDR2 is SYDVKM in the germline V gene. Trimming cost V 4 bases and J 2 bases; bases outside gene matches: 19.

This clone was observed at least ten times. The V and J genes are TRBV28 and TRBJ1-6; D is unclear. Trimming left V 6 bases short and J 5 bases short, with 11 bases between. CDR3 length: 14 residues. The V gene's germline CDR1 is MDHEN and CDR2 SYDVKM. The CDR3 nucleotides read TGTGCCAGCAGCCAACAACGGGATAATTCACCCCTCCACTTT. Its translation: CASSQQRDNSPLHF.

This clone was detected ten times or more. The V call is TRBV7-9, the J call TRBJ1-5; unclear D gene. The length of the CDR3 is 12 residues. Germline values: CDR1 SEHNR, CDR2 FQNEAQ (reference sequence). The CDR3 nucleotides are TGTGCTTGGCGGTTTGGCAATCAGCCCCAGCATTTT. It translates to CAWRFGNQPQHF.

Ten or more counts support this clone. The chain is built from TRBV7-9 and TRBJ2-7; D gene unclear. The CDR3 runs to 13 residues. V was pared by 4 bases and J by 3 bases, with 10 bases between. The germline gives CDR1 SEHNR, CDR2 FQNEAQ (reference sequence). CDR3 bases: TGTGCCAGCAGCTCGACATTAAACTACGAGCAGTACTTC. Translating it yields CASSSTLNYEQYF.

V usage is TRBV7-2 and J usage is TRBJ2-5; no clear D gene. Trimming cost V 1 base and J 9 bases, with 9 bases left between them. Germline V CDR1 and CDR2: SGHTA, FQGNSA. The CDR3 is 12 amino acids. CDR3 DNA sequence: TGTGCCAGCAGCTTAGAAGCCCAGGCCCAGTACTTC. Translating gives CASSLEAQAQYF.

The gene calls are TRBV7-6 and TRBJ2-3; the D is unclear. The CDR3 runs to 16 residues. CDR1 is SGHVS, CDR2 FNYEAQ, per germline. The V end was cut by 0 bases, the J end by 0 bases, with 10 bases between. The CDR3 DNA sequence: TGTGCCAGCAGCTTAGCTGGCGGCCGAAGCACAGATACGCAGTATTTT. It specifies CASSLAGGRSTDTQYF.

This clone was seen ten or more times. The CDR3 spells CASSRDLQGVNGYTF. In DNA, the CDR3 is TGCGCCAGCAGCCGAGATTTACAGGGGGTAAATGGCTACACCTTC. This rearrangement joins TRBV4-3 to TRBJ1-2; TRBD1 agrees at 8 bases. CDR1 and CDR2 from the germline V gene are LGHNA and YSLEER. V lost 4 bases and J lost 6; bases outside the gene matches: 10. CDR3 size: 15 residues.

The sample holds many counts of this clone. The genes are TRBV9 and TRBJ2-3; 9 bases map to TRBD2. V was clipped by 9 bases and J by 5 bases; unmatched bases: 10. The CDR3 has 14 amino acids. CDR1 and CDR2 from the germline V gene are SGDLS and YYNGEE. CDR3 residues: CATARGGQGDTQYF. The DNA for the CDR3 is TGTGCCACTGCGCGGGGGGGCCAGGGAGATACGCAGTATTTT.

This clone came up many times. The rearrangement uses TRBV7-8 and TRBJ1-5; D is unclear. Germline loops: CDR1 SGHVS, CDR2 FQNEAQ. There are 13 residues in the CDR3. The germline V and J ends were trimmed by 0 bases and 5 bases, with 5 bases remaining between them. CDR3 coding DNA: TGTGCCAGCAGCTTAGCGGCTCATCAGCCCCAGCATTTT. Translating gives CASSLAAHQPQHF.